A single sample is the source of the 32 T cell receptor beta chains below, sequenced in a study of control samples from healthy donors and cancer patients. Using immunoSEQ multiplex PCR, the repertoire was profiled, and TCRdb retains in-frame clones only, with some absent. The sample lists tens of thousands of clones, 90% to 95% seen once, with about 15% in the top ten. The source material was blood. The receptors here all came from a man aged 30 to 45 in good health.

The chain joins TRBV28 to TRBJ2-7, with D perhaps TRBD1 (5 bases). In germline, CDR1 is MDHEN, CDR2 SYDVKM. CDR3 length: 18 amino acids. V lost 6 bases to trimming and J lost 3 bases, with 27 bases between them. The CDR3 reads CASSPETSGRAKVYEQYF. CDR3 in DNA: TGTGCCAGCAGCCCGGAAACGTCAGGCAGGGCAAAGGTCTACGAGCAGTACTTC.

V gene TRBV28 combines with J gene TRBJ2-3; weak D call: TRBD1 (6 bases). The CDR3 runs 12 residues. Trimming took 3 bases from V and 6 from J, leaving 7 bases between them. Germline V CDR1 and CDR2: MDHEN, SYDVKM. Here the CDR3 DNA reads TGTGCCAGCAGTTTCAGGGGTGATACGCAGTATTTT. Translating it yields CASSFRGDTQYF.

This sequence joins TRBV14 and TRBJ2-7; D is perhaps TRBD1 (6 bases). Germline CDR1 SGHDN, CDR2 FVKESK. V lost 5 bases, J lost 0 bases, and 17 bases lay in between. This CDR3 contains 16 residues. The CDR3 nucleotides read TGTGCCAGCAGCGCAAGCAGGGGCCGACCCTCCTACGAGCAGTACTTC. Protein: CASSASRGRPSYEQYF.

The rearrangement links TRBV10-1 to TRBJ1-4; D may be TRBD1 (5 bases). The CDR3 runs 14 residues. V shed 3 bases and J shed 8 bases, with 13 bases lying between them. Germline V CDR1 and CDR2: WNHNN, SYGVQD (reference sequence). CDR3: CASSDDGAREKLFF. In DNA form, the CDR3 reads TGCGCCAGCAGTGACGACGGGGCGAGGGAAAAACTGTTTTTT.

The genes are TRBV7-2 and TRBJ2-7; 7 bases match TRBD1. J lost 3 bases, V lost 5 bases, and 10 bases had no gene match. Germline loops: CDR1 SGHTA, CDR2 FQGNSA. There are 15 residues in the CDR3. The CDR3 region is CASSLEGQPYYEQYF. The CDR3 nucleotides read TGTGCCAGCAGCCTAGAGGGACAGCCCTACTACGAGCAGTACTTC. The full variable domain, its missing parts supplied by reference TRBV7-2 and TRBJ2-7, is GAGVSQSPSNKVTEKGKDVELRCDPISGHTALYWYRQSLGQGLEFLIYFQGNSAPDKSGLPSDRFSAERTGGSVSTLTIQRTQQEDSAVYLCASSLEGQPYYEQYFGPGTRLTVT.

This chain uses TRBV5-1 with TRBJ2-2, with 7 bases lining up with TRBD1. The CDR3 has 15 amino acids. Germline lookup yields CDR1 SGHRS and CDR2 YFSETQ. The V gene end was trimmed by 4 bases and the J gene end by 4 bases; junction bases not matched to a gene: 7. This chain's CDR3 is CASSPQGQPTGELFF. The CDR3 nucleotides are TGCGCCAGCAGCCCACAGGGACAGCCCACCGGGGAGCTGTTTTTT. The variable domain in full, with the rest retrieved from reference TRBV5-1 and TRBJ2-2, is KAGVTQTPRYLIKTRGQQVTLSCSPISGHRSVSWYQQTPGQGLQFLFEYFSETQRNKGNFPGRFSGRQFSNSRSEMNVSTLELGDSALYLCASSPQGQPTGELFFGEGSRLTVL.

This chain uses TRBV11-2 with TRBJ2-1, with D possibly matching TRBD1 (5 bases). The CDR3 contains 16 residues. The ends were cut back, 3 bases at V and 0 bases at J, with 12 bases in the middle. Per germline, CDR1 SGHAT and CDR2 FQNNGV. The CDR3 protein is CASSLEQASSYNEQFF. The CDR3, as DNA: TGTGCCAGCAGCTTGGAACAGGCCAGCTCCTACAATGAGCAGTTCTTC.

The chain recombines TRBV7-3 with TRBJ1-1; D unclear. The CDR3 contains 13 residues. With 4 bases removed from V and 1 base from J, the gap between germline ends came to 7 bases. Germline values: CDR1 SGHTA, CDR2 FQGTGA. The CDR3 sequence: CASSYAPNTEAFF. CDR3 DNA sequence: TGTGCCAGCAGCTACGCCCCGAACACTGAAGCTTTCTTT.

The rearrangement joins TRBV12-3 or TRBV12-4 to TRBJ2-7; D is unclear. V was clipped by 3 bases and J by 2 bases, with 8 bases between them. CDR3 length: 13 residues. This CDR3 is CASSFNAAYEQYF. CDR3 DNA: TGTGCCAGCAGTTTTAATGCTGCCTACGAGCAGTACTTC.

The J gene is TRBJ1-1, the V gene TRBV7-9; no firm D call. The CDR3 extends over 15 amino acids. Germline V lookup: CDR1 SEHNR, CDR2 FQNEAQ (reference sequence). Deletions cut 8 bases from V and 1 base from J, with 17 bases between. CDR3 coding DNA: TGTGCCAGCTGGCTTACAGCCGCGGCGAACACTGAAGCTTTCTTT. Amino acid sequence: CASWLTAAANTEAFF.

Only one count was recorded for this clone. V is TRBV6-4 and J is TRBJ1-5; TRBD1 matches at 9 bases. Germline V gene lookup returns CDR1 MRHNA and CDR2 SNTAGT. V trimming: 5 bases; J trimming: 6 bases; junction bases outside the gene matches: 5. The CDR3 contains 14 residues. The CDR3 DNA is TGTGCCAGCAGTCCAACAGGGGGCCCTCAGCCCCAGCATTTT. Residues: CASSPTGGPQPQHF.

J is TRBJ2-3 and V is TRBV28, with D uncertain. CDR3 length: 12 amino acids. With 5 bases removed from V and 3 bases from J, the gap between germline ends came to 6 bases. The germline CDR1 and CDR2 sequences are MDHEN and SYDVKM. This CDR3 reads CASSPRTDTQYF. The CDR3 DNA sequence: TGTGCCAGCAGTCCTCGGACAGATACGCAGTATTTT.

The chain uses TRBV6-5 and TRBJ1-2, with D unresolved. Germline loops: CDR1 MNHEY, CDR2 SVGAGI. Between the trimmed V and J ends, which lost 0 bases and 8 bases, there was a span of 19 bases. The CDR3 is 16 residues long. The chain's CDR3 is CASSYSGISRLSGYTF. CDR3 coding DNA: TGTGCCAGCAGTTACTCCGGGATTTCGAGGCTATCGGGCTACACCTTC.

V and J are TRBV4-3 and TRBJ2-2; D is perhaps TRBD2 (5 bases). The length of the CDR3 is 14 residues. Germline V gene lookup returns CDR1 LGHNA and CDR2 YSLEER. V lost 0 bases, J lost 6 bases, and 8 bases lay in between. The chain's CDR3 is CASSQETGSGELFF. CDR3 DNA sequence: TGCGCCAGCAGCCAAGAGACGGGATCCGGGGAGCTGTTTTTT.

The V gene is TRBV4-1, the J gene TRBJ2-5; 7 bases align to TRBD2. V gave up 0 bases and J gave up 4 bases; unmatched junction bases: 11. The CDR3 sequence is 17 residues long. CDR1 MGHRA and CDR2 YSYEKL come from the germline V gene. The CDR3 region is CASSQESGTTILETQYF. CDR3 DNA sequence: TGCGCCAGCAGCCAAGAGTCGGGGACTACGATCTTAGAGACCCAGTACTTC.

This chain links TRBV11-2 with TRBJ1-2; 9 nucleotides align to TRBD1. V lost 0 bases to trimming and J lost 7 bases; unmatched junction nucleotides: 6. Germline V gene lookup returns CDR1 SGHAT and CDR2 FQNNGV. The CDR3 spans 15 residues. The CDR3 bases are TGTGCCAGCAGCTTAGAGGACAGGGGAGGTTTTGGCTACACCTTC. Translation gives CASSLEDRGGFGYTF.

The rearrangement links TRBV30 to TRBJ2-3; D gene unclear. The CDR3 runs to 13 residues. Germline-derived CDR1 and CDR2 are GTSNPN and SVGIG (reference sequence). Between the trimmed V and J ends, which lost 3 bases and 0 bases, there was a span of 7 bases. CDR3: CAWSFGSTDTQYF. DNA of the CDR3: TGTGCCTGGAGCTTCGGTAGCACAGATACGCAGTATTTT.

CDR3 DNA: TGTGCCAGCAGCTTAGGACAGGGCCCGACGAGAGGCTACACCTTC. This encodes CASSLGQGPTRGYTF. The chain joins TRBV7-9 to TRBJ1-2; 7 bases align to TRBD1. The germline V gene has CDR1 SEHNR and CDR2 FQNEAQ (reference sequence). The CDR3 consists of 15 residues. The V segment lost 1 base and the J segment 8 bases; nucleotides outside the gene matches: 10.

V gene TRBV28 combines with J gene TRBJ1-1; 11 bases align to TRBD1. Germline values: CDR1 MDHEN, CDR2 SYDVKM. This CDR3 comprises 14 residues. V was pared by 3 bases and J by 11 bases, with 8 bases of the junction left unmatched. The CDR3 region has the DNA TGTGCCAGCAGTTTGGGGACAGGGGGAATTTCGGCTTTCTTT. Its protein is CASSLGTGGISAFF.

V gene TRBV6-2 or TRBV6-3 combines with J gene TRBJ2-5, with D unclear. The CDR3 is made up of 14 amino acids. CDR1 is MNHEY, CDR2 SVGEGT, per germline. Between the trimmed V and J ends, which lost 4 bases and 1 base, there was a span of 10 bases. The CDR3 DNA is TGTGCCAGCAGTTTGACTGGAACCCAAGAGACCCAGTACTTC. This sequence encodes CASSLTGTQETQYF.

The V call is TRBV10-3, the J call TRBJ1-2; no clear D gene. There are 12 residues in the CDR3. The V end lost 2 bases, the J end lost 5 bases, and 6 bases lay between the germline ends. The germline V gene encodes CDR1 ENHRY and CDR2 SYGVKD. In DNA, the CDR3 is TGTGCCATCAGTGAGGACTTGTATGGCTACACCTTC. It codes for CAISEDLYGYTF.

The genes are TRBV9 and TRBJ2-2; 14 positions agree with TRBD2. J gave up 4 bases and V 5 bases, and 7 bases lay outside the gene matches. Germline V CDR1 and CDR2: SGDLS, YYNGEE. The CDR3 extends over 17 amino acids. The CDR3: CASSGTSGRVGTGELFF. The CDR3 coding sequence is TGTGCCAGCAGTGGGACTAGCGGGAGAGTAGGCACCGGGGAGCTGTTTTTT.

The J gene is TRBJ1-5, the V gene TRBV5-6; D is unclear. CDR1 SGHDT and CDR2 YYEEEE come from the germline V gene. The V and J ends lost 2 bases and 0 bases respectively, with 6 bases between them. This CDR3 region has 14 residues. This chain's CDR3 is CASSFVSSNQPQHF. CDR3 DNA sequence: TGTGCCAGCAGCTTCGTCTCTAGCAATCAGCCCCAGCATTTT.

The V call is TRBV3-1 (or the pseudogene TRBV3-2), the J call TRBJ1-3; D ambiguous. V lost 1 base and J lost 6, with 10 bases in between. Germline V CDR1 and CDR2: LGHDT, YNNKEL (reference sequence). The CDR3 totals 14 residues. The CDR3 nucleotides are TGTGCCAGCAGCCAAGCCGGTAGGGCAAACACCATATATTTT. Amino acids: CASSQAGRANTIYF.

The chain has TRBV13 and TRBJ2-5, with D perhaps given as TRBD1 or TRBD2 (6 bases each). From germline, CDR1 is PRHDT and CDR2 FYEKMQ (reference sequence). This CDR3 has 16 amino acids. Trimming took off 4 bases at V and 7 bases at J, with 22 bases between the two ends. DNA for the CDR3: TGTGCCAGCAGCTCAGGAGGGGGAAGGCTTCACGGGACCCAGTACTTC. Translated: CASSSGGGRLHGTQYF.

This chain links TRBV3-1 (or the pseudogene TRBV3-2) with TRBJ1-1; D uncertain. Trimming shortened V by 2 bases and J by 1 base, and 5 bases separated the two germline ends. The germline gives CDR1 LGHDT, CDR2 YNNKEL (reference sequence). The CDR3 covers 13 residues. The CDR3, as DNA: TGTGCCAGCAGCCAAACGCAGAACACTGAAGCTTTCTTT. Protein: CASSQTQNTEAFF.

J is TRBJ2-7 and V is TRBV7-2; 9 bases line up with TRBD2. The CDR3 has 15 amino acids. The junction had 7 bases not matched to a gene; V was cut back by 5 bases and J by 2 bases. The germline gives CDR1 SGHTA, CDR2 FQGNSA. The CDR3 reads CASSPPGLATYEQYF. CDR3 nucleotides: TGTGCCAGCAGCCCTCCGGGACTAGCAACCTACGAGCAGTACTTC.

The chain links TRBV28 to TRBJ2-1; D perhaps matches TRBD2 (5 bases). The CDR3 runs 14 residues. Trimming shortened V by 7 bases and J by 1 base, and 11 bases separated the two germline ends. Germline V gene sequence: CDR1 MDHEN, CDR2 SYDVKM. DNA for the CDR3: TGTGCCAGCATTCCCGCGGGTTCCTACAATGAGCAGTTCTTC. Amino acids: CASIPAGSYNEQFF.

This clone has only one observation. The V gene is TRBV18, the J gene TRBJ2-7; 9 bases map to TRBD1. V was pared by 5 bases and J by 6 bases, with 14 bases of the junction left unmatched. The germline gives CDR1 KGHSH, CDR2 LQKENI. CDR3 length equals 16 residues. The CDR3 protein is CASSERTGTGIGEQYF. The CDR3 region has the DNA TGTGCCAGCTCAGAACGTACCGGGACAGGGATAGGCGAGCAGTACTTC.

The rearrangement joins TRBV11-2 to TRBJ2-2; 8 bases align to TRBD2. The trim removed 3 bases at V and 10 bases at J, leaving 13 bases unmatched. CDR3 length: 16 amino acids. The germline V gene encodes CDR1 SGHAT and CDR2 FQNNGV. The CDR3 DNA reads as TGTGCCAGCAGCTTCGAGGTACCGGTCGGGGGGGCGGAGCTGTTTTTT. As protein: CASSFEVPVGGAELFF.

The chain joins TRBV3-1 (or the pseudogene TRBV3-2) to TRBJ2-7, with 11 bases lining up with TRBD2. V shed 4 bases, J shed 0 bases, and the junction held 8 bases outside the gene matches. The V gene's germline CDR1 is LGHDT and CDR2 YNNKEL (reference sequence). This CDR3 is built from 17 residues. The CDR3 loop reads CASSPPGLADPSYEQYF. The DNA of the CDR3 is TGTGCCAGCAGCCCGCCGGGACTAGCGGATCCCTCCTACGAGCAGTACTTC.

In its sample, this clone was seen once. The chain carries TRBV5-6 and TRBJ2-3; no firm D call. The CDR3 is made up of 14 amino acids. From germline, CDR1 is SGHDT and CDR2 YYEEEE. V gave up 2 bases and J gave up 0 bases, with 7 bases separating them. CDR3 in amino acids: CASSFFVSTDTQYF. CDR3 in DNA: TGTGCCAGCAGCTTCTTTGTAAGCACAGATACGCAGTATTTT.